This T cell receptor (beta chain) was found in a study of T cell responses to AZD1222 COVID-19 vaccine. Details on this clone: The antigen is not known.

Study-wide points: Only after the peak T cell response were repertoires sampled. Mostly white British, mostly female donors; authors suggested clonal diversity may be underestimated. Receipt of two AZD1222 doses was followed by a rise in Spike-specific TCR breadth and depth. Reports indicate that nearly half of spike-specific TCRs are directed at unmutated variant regions.

The method was immunoSEQ multiplex PCR; TCRdb's version includes in-frame clones alone and lacks a portion of them. The table records about 100,000 clones, roughly 86% of them present only once. In germline, CDR1 is SQVTM, CDR2 ANQGSEA. The ends lost 4 bases at V and 4 bases at J; junction bases unmatched: 9. The length of the CDR3 is 14 residues. The starting material was peripheral blood, obtained 28 days after the second dose of the MenACWY control vaccine. This clonotype originated in an adult who received the MenACWY meningococcal vaccine as a control. The chain couples TRBV29-1 to TRBJ2-7; TRBD2 matches at 8 bases. The CDR3, as DNA: TGCAGCGTTGCCTTGGTCCGGGGGGGTTACGAGCAGTACTTC. Protein product: CSVALVRGGYEQYF.